Sequencing of this T cell receptor (beta chain) was carried out in a study of blood T cell repertoires in COVID-19. The ends were cut back, 2 bases at V and 8 bases at J, with 3 bases in the middle. The germline V gene encodes CDR1 KGHSH and CDR2 LQKENI. The CDR3 spans 11 residues. Sequenced by immunoSEQ multiplex PCR; TCRdb stores in-frame clones only, minus some. Of about 170,000 clones in the sample, more than 75% were seen once. The sequence was obtained from an elderly woman with COVID-19, enrolled during active disease. V and J are TRBV18 and TRBJ1-4, with D unresolved. The sequencing input was peripheral blood. The CDR3 here is CASSPGEKLFF. The CDR3 nucleotides are TGTGCCAGCTCACCAGGCGAAAAACTGTTTTTT.